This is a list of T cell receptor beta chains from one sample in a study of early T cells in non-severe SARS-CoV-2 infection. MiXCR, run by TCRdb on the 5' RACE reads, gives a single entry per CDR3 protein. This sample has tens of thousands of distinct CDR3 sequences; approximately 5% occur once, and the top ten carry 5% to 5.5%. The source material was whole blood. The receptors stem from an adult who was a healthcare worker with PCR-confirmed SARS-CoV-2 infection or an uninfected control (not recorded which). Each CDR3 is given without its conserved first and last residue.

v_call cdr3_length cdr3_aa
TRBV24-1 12 ATSEGIAKNIQY
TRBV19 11 ASSIKGNQPQH
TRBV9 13 ASSVGGGPRPYYT
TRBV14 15 ASSQPGLAGITDTQY
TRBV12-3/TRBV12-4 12 ASSLVQGADTQY
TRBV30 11 AWSVSLASEAF
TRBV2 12 ASSVMRGTGELF
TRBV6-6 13 ASTIIGLGPDEQY
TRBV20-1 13 SAEPLAGDEETQY
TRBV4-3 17 ASSQDMTSGDSSYNEQF
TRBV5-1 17 ASSHEARFAGEFYNEQF
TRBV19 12 ASSIGGRNGEQF
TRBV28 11 ASSSGGGTEAF
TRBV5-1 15 ASSRRSQASSYNEQF
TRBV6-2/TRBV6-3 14 ASTKGDGWMNTEAF
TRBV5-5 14 ASSLVGAASGNTIY
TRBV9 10 ASTRGDYEQY
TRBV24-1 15 ATSDLPGSSGANVLT
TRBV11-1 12 ASSSTGTNSPLH
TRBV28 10 ASSPDQETQY
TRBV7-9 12 ASSLARGYNEQF
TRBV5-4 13 ASSPGGALDTEAF
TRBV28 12 ASSLGAGVDTQY
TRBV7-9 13 ASSPGRRTPYEQY
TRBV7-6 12 ASRVGPSTDTQY
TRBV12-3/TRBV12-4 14 ASSRLPRGSYNEQF
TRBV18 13 ASSPPGPGRDEQF
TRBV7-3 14 ASSPQGTGLNSPLH
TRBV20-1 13 SARSLLRLQETQY
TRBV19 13 ATQRGTSIKDTQY
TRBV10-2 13 ASTRWTGKHNEQF
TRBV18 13 ASSPVRGGNSPLH
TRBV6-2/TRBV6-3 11 AIGGRTEGTQY
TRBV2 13 ASSVYGRSTDTQY
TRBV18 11 ASSYGTDETQY
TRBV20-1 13 SASGAQGGVETQY
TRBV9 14 ASSVERTGGTDTQY
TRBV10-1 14 ASSDGMIRGKDTQY
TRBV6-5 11 ASRTPGIYEQY
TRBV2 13 ASSELDTLYNEQF
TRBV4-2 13 ASSPTGTGEEKLF
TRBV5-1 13 ASSLAPDSQETQY
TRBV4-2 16 ASSQDLSGLLGGSPLH
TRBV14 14 ASSLLTSGSTDTQY
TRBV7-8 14 ASRKTSGGTTYEQY